The 20 T cell receptor beta chains below all came from one sample that was sequenced in a study of blood T cell repertoires in COVID-19. Profiling relied on immunoSEQ multiplex PCR, and the TCRdb table lists in-frame clones only, not all of them. Seen here are 200,000 to 300,000 clones, 70% to 90% observed once, and the top ten hold 1% to 1.5%. The source material was PBMCs or T cells enriched from blood (not recorded which). The receptors derive from a woman aged 35 to 49 with acute COVID-19.

CDR3 DNA sequence: TGTGCCAGCAGCTTAGACAGGTGGGAGATCGGCTACACCTTC. This encodes CASSLDRWEIGYTF. The rearrangement links TRBV28 to TRBJ1-2; D may be TRBD1 (6 bases). This CDR3 spans 14 amino acids. The V gene's germline CDR1 is MDHEN and CDR2 SYDVKM. Deletions cut 6 bases from V and 8 bases from J, with 19 bases between.

The chain uses TRBV6-6 and TRBJ1-4; TRBD1 agrees at 7 bases. With 5 bases clipped from V and 0 bases from J, the junction kept 9 bases outside the gene matches. The CDR3 sequence is 17 residues long. The germline V gene encodes CDR1 MNHNY and CDR2 SVGAGI (reference sequence). CDR3 residues: CASSRARGDATNEKLFF. CDR3 sequence (DNA): TGTGCCAGCAGTCGGGCCAGGGGGGATGCAACTAATGAAAAACTGTTTTTT.

This chain links TRBV11-2 with TRBJ2-7; 10 bases line up with TRBD1. CDR1 and CDR2 (germline): SGHAT, FQNNGV. The CDR3 runs to 14 residues. V gave up 3 bases and J gave up 6 bases; unmatched junction bases: 5. This CDR3 reads CASSLPGQGREQYF. In nucleotides, the CDR3 is TGTGCCAGCAGCTTGCCGGGACAGGGGCGCGAGCAGTACTTC.

V and J are TRBV19 and TRBJ2-5, with 7 bases identical to TRBD1. V dropped 4 bases and J dropped 10; count of bases not matched to a gene: 6. Germline V gene sequence: CDR1 LNHDA, CDR2 SQIVND (reference sequence). The CDR3 is made up of 12 amino acids. The CDR3 here is CASSTSGGGQYF. CDR3 sequence (DNA): TGTGCCAGTAGTACTTCAGGGGGTGGCCAGTACTTC.

The chain links TRBV18 to TRBJ1-2; D ambiguous. Germline-derived CDR1 and CDR2 are KGHSH and LQKENI. V lost 3 bases to trimming and J lost 2 bases, with 13 bases between them. The length of the CDR3 is 15 residues. This CDR3 reads CASSPNAEINYGYTF. The CDR3, as DNA: TGTGCCAGCTCACCGAATGCGGAAATCAACTATGGCTACACCTTC.

The chain is built from TRBV24-1 and TRBJ1-4; a possible D gene is TRBD1 (6 bases). The germline V gene has CDR1 KGHDR and CDR2 SFDVKD. With 3 bases removed from V and 0 bases from J, the gap between germline ends came to 13 bases. The CDR3 contains 17 residues. The CDR3 spells CATSDVEGGSTNEKLFF. The CDR3, as DNA: TGTGCCACCAGTGATGTCGAAGGGGGTTCAACTAATGAAAAACTGTTTTTT.

The chain links TRBV2 to TRBJ1-6; D gene ambiguous. This CDR3 is built from 13 residues. Germline CDR1 and CDR2: SNHLY and FYNNEI. Trimming left V 5 bases short and J 8 bases short, with 10 bases between. CDR3 DNA: TGTGCCAGCAGTCTAGCTGGTGATTCACCCCTCCACTTT. It yields the protein CASSLAGDSPLHF.

This rearrangement joins TRBV5-4 to TRBJ2-1, with TRBD2 matching 10 bases. Germline V lookup: CDR1 SGHNT, CDR2 YYREEE (reference sequence). J lost 8 bases, V lost 2 bases, and 7 bases had no gene match. The CDR3 is 15 amino acids. CDR3 DNA sequence: TGTGCCAGCAGCTTCTCTAGCGGGAGTTACTATGAGCAGTTCTTC. This sequence encodes CASSFSSGSYYEQFF.

The J gene is TRBJ1-3, the V gene TRBV6-5; D is undetermined. V was pared by 6 bases and J by 1 base, with 10 bases between. The CDR3 runs 14 residues. The V gene's germline CDR1 is MNHEY and CDR2 SVGAGI. The CDR3 region has the DNA TGTGCCAGCAGCGAGCGGCAATCTGGAAACACCATATATTTT. The encoded protein is CASSERQSGNTIYF.

The genes are TRBV5-1 and TRBJ1-1; D is unclear. The V gene lost 4 bases and the J gene lost 1 base, with 14 bases spanning the gap. This CDR3 has 15 residues. The germline V gene encodes CDR1 SGHRS and CDR2 YFSETQ. The CDR3 DNA follows: TGCGCCAGCAGCACCCCGAAGACGGGGAACACTGAAGCTTTCTTT. Translation gives CASSTPKTGNTEAFF.

This chain links TRBV5-4 with TRBJ2-7; 9 bases fit TRBD2. Germline loops: CDR1 SGHNT, CDR2 YYREEE (reference sequence). This CDR3 comprises 14 residues. The V segment lost 4 bases and the J segment 3 bases; nucleotides outside the gene matches: 5. The CDR3 loop reads CASSSRLADYEQYF. Here the CDR3 DNA reads TGTGCCAGCAGCAGCCGACTAGCGGACTACGAGCAGTACTTC.

This clone was counted a single time. The chain combines TRBV7-2 with TRBJ1-2, with 10 bases fitting TRBD1. There are 14 residues in the CDR3. Germline lookup yields CDR1 SGHTA and CDR2 FQGNSA. After removal of 7 bases from V and 2 bases from J, the junction contained 4 bases not matched to a gene. The CDR3 sequence: CASTPGQGNYGYTF. CDR3 bases: TGTGCCAGCACCCCGGGACAGGGGAACTATGGCTACACCTTC. Full variable domain (remainder filled in from reference TRBV7-2 and TRBJ1-2): GAGVSQSPSNKVTEKGKDVELRCDPISGHTALYWYRQSLGQGLEFLIYFQGNSAPDKSGLPSDRFSAERTGGSVSTLTIQRTQQEDSAVYLCASTPGQGNYGYTFGSGTRLTVV.

The gene calls are TRBV2 and TRBJ2-7; unclear D gene. The CDR3 sequence is 13 residues long. Germline CDR1 and CDR2: SNHLY and FYNNEI. V gave up 7 bases and J gave up 4 bases, with 14 bases separating them. CDR3 region: CASIINPRYEQYF. The DNA for the CDR3 is TGTGCCAGCATCATTAACCCTAGGTACGAGCAGTACTTC.

This rearrangement joins TRBV7-2 to TRBJ2-7; D call uncertain. The CDR3 extends over 13 amino acids. The germline gives CDR1 SGHTA, CDR2 FQGNSA. The V end lost 6 bases, the J end lost 3 bases, and 12 bases lay between the germline ends. The CDR3 is CASSRARLYEQYF. DNA for the CDR3: TGTGCCAGCAGTAGAGCCCGACTCTACGAGCAGTACTTC. The full variable domain, with the rest looked up from reference TRBV7-2 and TRBJ2-7, is GAGVSQSPSNKVTEKGKDVELRCDPISGHTALYWYRQSLGQGLEFLIYFQGNSAPDKSGLPSDRFSAERTGGSVSTLTIQRTQQEDSAVYLCASSRARLYEQYFGPGTRLTVT.

Ten or more counts support this clone. This chain joins TRBV4-1 and TRBJ1-1, with 8 bases that match TRBD1. CDR1 is MGHRA and CDR2 is YSYEKL in the germline V gene. The V and J ends lost 1 base and 3 bases, in that order; junction bases with no gene match: 7. The CDR3 consists of 16 residues. Here the CDR3 reads CASSQASRQGYTEAFF. Here the CDR3 DNA reads TGCGCCAGCAGCCAAGCCAGCCGACAGGGGTACACTGAAGCTTTCTTT.

To note about this clone: The sample has other DNA sequences that encode this CDR3 too. This CDR3 is CASSFSGRADTQYF. Here the CDR3 DNA reads TGCGCCAGCAGCTTTAGCGGGAGGGCAGATACGCAGTATTTT. The chain combines TRBV5-1 with TRBJ2-3, with 11 bases matching TRBD2. CDR3 size: 14 residues. V was clipped by 2 bases and J by 4 bases; unmatched bases: 0. The germline gives CDR1 SGHRS, CDR2 YFSETQ.

The V and J genes are TRBV6-5 and TRBJ1-1; D is undetermined. The germline V gene encodes CDR1 MNHEY and CDR2 SVGAGI. The CDR3 totals 12 residues. Trimming removed 5 bases at V and 5 bases at J, with 9 bases between. The CDR3 DNA sequence: TGTGCCAGCAGTACTGGAGTGACTGAAGCTTTCTTT. The encoded protein is CASSTGVTEAFF.

J is TRBJ1-3 and V is TRBV7-2, with D maybe TRBD1 (6 bases). Germline CDR1 and CDR2: SGHTA and FQGNSA. The V end lost 5 bases, the J end lost 6 bases, and 11 bases lay between the germline ends. This CDR3 spans 13 amino acids. In DNA, the CDR3 is TGTGCCAGCAGCCGGGGGGGGGCAAACACCATATATTTT. It translates to CASSRGGANTIYF.

The rearrangement joins TRBV6-5 to TRBJ2-1; 10 bases match TRBD2. CDR3 length equals 14 residues. Germline CDR1 and CDR2: MNHEY and SVGAGI. Trimming at V came to 5 bases and at J to 7 bases, leaving 5 bases not matched to a gene. This chain's CDR3 is CASSHGLAVNEQFF. CDR3 bases: TGTGCCAGCAGTCATGGACTAGCGGTAAATGAGCAGTTCTTC.

The gene calls are TRBV30 and TRBJ1-5, with 11 positions matching TRBD1. CDR3 length: 14 residues. Germline V gene lookup returns CDR1 GTSNPN and CDR2 SVGIG (reference sequence). V shed 1 base, J shed 4 bases, and the junction held 0 bases outside the gene matches. The CDR3 loop is CAWSGDRGNQPQHF. The CDR3 DNA is TGTGCCTGGAGTGGGGACAGGGGGAATCAGCCCCAGCATTTT. Looking up the rest from reference TRBV30 and TRBJ1-5 gives the full variable domain: SQTIHQWPATLVQPVGSPLSLECTVEGTSNPNLYWYRQAAGRGLQLLFYSVGIGQISSEVPQNLSASRPQDRQFILSSKKLLLSDSGFYLCAWSGDRGNQPQHFGDGTRLSIL.